Below, 30 T cell receptor beta chains from the same sample are listed, as sequenced in a study of beta chain features in type 1 diabetes. Reverse transcribing all isolated RNA meant expressed TCRB transcripts were sequenced. Produced via immunoSEQ multiplex PCR; TCRdb's table is partial and in-frame only. The data hold 37,000 or so clones, with roughly 49% observed a single time. The material sequenced was central memory CD4+ T cells from blood. The receptors stem from a woman between 18 and 29 years old in good health.

The count of this clone is one. The CDR3 DNA sequence: TGTGCCAGCAGCGCTAGACTAGCGGAGACGCAGTTCTTC. Its protein is CASSARLAETQFF. V and J are TRBV9 and TRBJ2-1, with 9 positions matching TRBD2. V dropped 3 bases and J dropped 12; count of bases not matched to a gene: 7. Germline values: CDR1 SGDLS, CDR2 YYNGEE. The CDR3 runs 13 residues.

In this sample, this clone turned up once. The CDR3 DNA follows: TGCAGCGCCAAACAGGGTTCTAATGAAAAACTGTTTTTT. This translates into CSAKQGSNEKLFF. The chain links TRBV29-1 to TRBJ1-4; maybe TRBD1 (6 bases). V dropped 7 bases and J dropped 3 bases, with 12 bases sitting between them. The CDR3 runs 13 residues. Germline V CDR1 and CDR2: SQVTM, ANQGSEA. The full variable domain, completed using reference TRBV29-1 and TRBJ1-4, is SAVISQKPSRDICQRGTSLTIQCQVDSQVTMMFWYRQQPGQSLTLIATANQGSEATYESGFVIDKFPISRPNLTFSTLTVSNMSPEDSSIYLCSAKQGSNEKLFFGSGTQLSVL.

The chain uses TRBV5-6 and TRBJ1-2; no clear D gene. Per germline, CDR1 SGHDT and CDR2 YYEEEE. V lost 4 bases and J lost 5, with 12 bases in between. This CDR3 comprises 13 residues. In nucleotides, the CDR3 is TGTGCCAGCAGCCCCCAGAGAGGGTATGGCTACACCTTC. Translating gives CASSPQRGYGYTF.

This clone has a single count. The V gene is TRBV5-5, the J gene TRBJ2-5; TRBD2 matches 11 bases. With 2 bases clipped from V and 5 bases from J, the junction kept 8 bases outside the gene matches. CDR3 length: 16 amino acids. The germline CDR1 and CDR2 sequences are SGHKS and YYEKEE (reference sequence). The CDR3 reads CASSFQLAGGRETQYF. The CDR3 DNA reads as TGTGCCAGCAGCTTCCAATTAGCGGGGGGGCGGGAGACCCAGTACTTC.

The chain carries TRBV4-2 and TRBJ2-3; 12 positions match TRBD2. The CDR3 is 17 residues long. Trimming removed 4 bases from V and 2 bases from J; junction bases left unmatched: 7. In germline, CDR1 is LGHNA, CDR2 YNFKEQ. For the CDR3, the DNA is TGTGCCAGCAGCCCGCGGAGACTAGCGGGGGACACAGATACGCAGTATTTT. It encodes CASSPRRLAGDTDTQYF.

V is TRBV18 and J is TRBJ2-5, with 7 bases matching TRBD1. The CDR3 has 15 amino acids. Germline V gene data show CDR1 as KGHSH and CDR2 as LQKENI. V was pared by 1 base and J by 2 bases, with 4 bases of the junction left unmatched. The CDR3 loop reads CASSPLGTAQETQYF. The CDR3 DNA reads as TGTGCCAGCTCACCACTCGGGACAGCTCAAGAGACCCAGTACTTC.

A few counts support this clone. V gene TRBV7-2 combines with J gene TRBJ1-5; 9 positions agree with TRBD1. V lost 4 bases and J lost 2; bases outside the gene matches: 3. CDR3 size: 15 residues. Germline V gene sequence: CDR1 SGHTA, CDR2 FQGNSA. CDR3 loop: CASSSRQGGNQPQHF. In DNA form, the CDR3 reads TGTGCCAGCAGCTCCCGACAGGGGGGCAATCAGCCCCAGCATTTT.

This clone was seen a few times. The chain couples TRBV7-3 to TRBJ2-3; D gene uncertain. The germline CDR1 and CDR2 sequences are SGHTA and FQGTGA. The CDR3 loop spans 14 amino acids. The V end was cut by 4 bases, the J end by 0 bases, with 8 bases between. The CDR3 protein is CASSSVRSTDTQYF. In nucleotides, the CDR3 is TGTGCCAGCAGCTCCGTGAGAAGCACAGATACGCAGTATTTT.

The chain has TRBV10-1 and TRBJ2-3, with 8 nucleotides matching TRBD1. V lost 4 bases, J lost 5 bases, and 8 bases stayed unmatched. The CDR3 spans 15 residues. The germline gives CDR1 WNHNN, CDR2 SYGVQD (reference sequence). CDR3 bases: TGCGCCAGCAGTGGAAAGGCAGGGGGCAGAGATACGCAGTATTTT. This sequence encodes CASSGKAGGRDTQYF.

The chain couples TRBV19 to TRBJ2-5; TRBD1 matches at 10 bases. This CDR3 has 13 amino acids. The germline CDR1 and CDR2 sequences are LNHDA and SQIVND (reference sequence). The V segment lost 6 bases and the J segment 11 bases; nucleotides outside the gene matches: 9. The CDR3 bases are TGTGCCAGTAGCAACCCGGGACAGGGGCCACAGTACTTC. This sequence encodes CASSNPGQGPQYF.

This clone was seen just once. This chain joins TRBV2 and TRBJ1-2, with no clear D. The CDR3 consists of 14 residues. In germline, CDR1 is SNHLY, CDR2 FYNNEI. The V gene lost 6 bases and the J gene lost 2 bases, with 13 bases spanning the gap. The CDR3 sequence is CASSGARENYGYTF. Written as DNA, the CDR3 is TGTGCCAGCAGCGGAGCGAGGGAGAACTATGGCTACACCTTC. Based on the CDR3 plus reference TRBV2 and TRBJ1-2, the full variable domain is EPEVTQTPSHQVTQMGQEVILRCVPISNHLYFYWYRQILGQKVEFLVSFYNNEISEKSEIFDDQFSVERPDGSNFTLKIRSTKLEDSAMYFCASSGARENYGYTFGSGTRLTVV.

The chain carries TRBV11-2 and TRBJ1-5; a possible D gene is TRBD1 (5 bases). V lost 5 bases and J 2 bases, leaving 13 bases between the germline ends. The CDR3 has 15 residues. CDR1 is SGHAT, CDR2 FQNNGV, per germline. CDR3 nucleotides: TGTGCCAGCAGCCACGGGACGGGGGGCAATCAGCCCCAGCATTTT. This translates into CASSHGTGGNQPQHF. The entire variable domain, with the rest obtained from reference TRBV11-2 and TRBJ1-5, is as follows: EAGVAQSPRYKIIEKRQSVAFWCNPISGHATLYWYQQILGQGPKLLIQFQNNGVVDDSQLPKDRFSAERLKGVDSTLKIQPAKLEDSAVYLCASSHGTGGNQPQHFGDGTRLSIL.

This clone occurred a few times. The CDR3 is CAISAEGQLASNTGELFF. The DNA for the CDR3 is TGTGCCATCAGTGCCGAGGGACAGTTAGCCTCGAACACCGGGGAGCTGTTTTTT. The chain links TRBV10-3 to TRBJ2-2, with 7 nucleotides matching TRBD1. CDR1 is ENHRY and CDR2 is SYGVKD in the germline V gene. J was trimmed by 0 bases and V by 4 bases; bases with no gene match: 11. This CDR3 spans 18 amino acids.

The V gene is TRBV25-1, the J gene TRBJ1-2, with 9 bases identical to TRBD1. Germline-derived CDR1 and CDR2 are MGHDK and SYGVNS. Unmatched junction bases numbered 10, after V lost 9 bases and J lost 8 bases. The CDR3 has 13 amino acids. This chain's CDR3 is CASSPGQGRGYTF. The CDR3 DNA is TGTGCCAGTAGCCCGGGACAGGGAAGAGGCTACACCTTC.

The chain joins TRBV2 to TRBJ1-2; 8 bases are a match to TRBD1. Germline V gene sequence: CDR1 SNHLY, CDR2 FYNNEI. CDR3 length equals 15 residues. V was clipped by 6 bases and J by 0 bases; unmatched bases: 6. The CDR3 region has the DNA TGTGCCAGCAGGGCGGACAGGGATGCTAACTATGGCTACACCTTC. Protein product: CASRADRDANYGYTF.

The V and J genes are TRBV5-1 and TRBJ2-7; TRBD2 is a possible D gene (5 bases). Germline-derived CDR1 and CDR2 are SGHRS and YFSETQ. The CDR3 covers 15 residues. The ends were cut back, 1 base at V and 0 bases at J, with 11 bases in the middle. CDR3 loop: CASSLSYGNSYEQYF. The CDR3 DNA sequence: TGCGCCAGCAGCTTGTCTTACGGGAACTCCTACGAGCAGTACTTC.

V usage is TRBV5-1 and J usage is TRBJ2-7; 7 positions agree with TRBD1. The J segment lost 7 bases and the V segment lost 4 bases, leaving 8 bases of the junction unmatched. CDR1 is SGHRS, CDR2 YFSETQ, per germline. CDR3 length equals 13 residues. Here the CDR3 DNA reads TGCGCCAGCAGCCCACAGGGGACGGGAGAGCAGTACTTC. This codes for CASSPQGTGEQYF. The full variable domain, in which reference TRBV5-1 and TRBJ2-7 provide the parts outside the CDR3, is KAGVTQTPRYLIKTRGQQVTLSCSPISGHRSVSWYQQTPGQGLQFLFEYFSETQRNKGNFPGRFSGRQFSNSRSEMNVSTLELGDSALYLCASSPQGTGEQYFGPGTRLTVT.

This chain links TRBV2 with TRBJ1-1; possible D gene TRBD1, 6 bases. V lost 6 bases and J 4 bases, leaving 12 bases between the germline ends. Looked up from germline, CDR1 is SNHLY and CDR2 is FYNNEI. The CDR3 length is 13 residues. CDR3 in DNA: TGTGCCAGCAGGTACAGGGAGAGCACTGAAGCTTTCTTT. This codes for CASRYRESTEAFF.

V and J are TRBV19 and TRBJ2-1, with 10 bases lining up with TRBD2. V trimming: 7 bases; J trimming: 6 bases; junction bases outside the gene matches: 3. CDR1 and CDR2 (germline): LNHDA, SQIVND (reference sequence). The CDR3 is 13 residues long. CDR3 sequence (DNA): TGTGCCAGTATGGTAGCGGGAGGCAATGAGCAGTTCTTC. Residues: CASMVAGGNEQFF.

This clone came up a few times. This rearrangement joins TRBV2 to TRBJ2-1, with 10 bases matching TRBD2. V shed 5 bases and J 4 bases; nucleotides not matched to a gene: 5. Looked up from germline, CDR1 is SNHLY and CDR2 is FYNNEI. The CDR3 loop spans 15 amino acids. CDR3: CASSPLAGIYNEQFF. The DNA of the CDR3 is TGTGCCAGCAGTCCACTAGCGGGAATTTACAATGAGCAGTTCTTC.

For the CDR3, the DNA is TGTGCCAGCAGCTCTCAGATGAACGGGCAAGAGACCCAGTACTTC. Translated, it gives CASSSQMNGQETQYF. The V and J genes are TRBV7-9 and TRBJ2-5; D unresolved. The CDR3 consists of 15 residues. CDR1 and CDR2 (germline): SEHNR, FQNEAQ (reference sequence). The ends were cut back, 4 bases at V and 2 bases at J, with 14 bases in the middle.

This clone was detected once. This chain connects TRBV5-4 to TRBJ2-7; tentatively, D is TRBD1 (6 bases). The CDR3 contains 15 residues. V lost 4 bases to trimming and J lost 2 bases, with 16 bases between them. Germline CDR1 is SGHNT and CDR2 is YYREEE (reference sequence). The chain's CDR3 is CASSPRGRTAYEQYF. CDR3 nucleotides: TGTGCCAGCAGCCCCAGGGGCAGGACGGCCTACGAGCAGTACTTC. Complete variable domain (other parts from reference TRBV5-4 and TRBJ2-7): ETGVTQSPTHLIKTRGQQVTLRCSSQSGHNTVSWYQQALGQGPQFIFQYYREEENGRGNFPPRFSGLQFPNYSSELNVNALELDDSALYLCASSPRGRTAYEQYFGPGTRLTVT.

This clone came up a few times. The chain recombines TRBV27 with TRBJ1-2, with a tentative D call TRBD1 (5 bases). There are 17 residues in the CDR3. In germline, CDR1 is MNHEY, CDR2 SMNVEV (reference sequence). Trimming pared 3 bases from V and 2 bases from J, leaving 19 bases between. The CDR3 reads CASSFVSPSTENYGYTF. The CDR3, as DNA: TGTGCCAGCAGTTTCGTTTCCCCCTCGACAGAGAACTATGGCTACACCTTC.

This clone was picked up a small number of times. The V gene is TRBV6-1, the J gene TRBJ2-1, with 8 bases matching TRBD1. The V gene's germline CDR1 is MNHNS and CDR2 SASEGT. The V segment lost 7 bases and the J segment 3 bases; nucleotides outside the gene matches: 8. The length of the CDR3 is 15 residues. The chain's CDR3 is CASKPRTGLYNEQFF. The CDR3 DNA reads as TGTGCCAGCAAACCTCGGACAGGGCTCTACAATGAGCAGTTCTTC.

This clone showed up just a few times. The J gene is TRBJ2-4, the V gene TRBV29-1; 10 nucleotides agree with TRBD1. V lost 4 bases, J lost 10 bases, and 1 base stayed unmatched. The CDR3 extends over 11 amino acids. The V gene's germline CDR1 is SQVTM and CDR2 ANQGSEA. The CDR3 nucleotides are TGCAGCGTTGGGACAGGGGGTATTCAGTACTTC. Protein product: CSVGTGGIQYF.

This clone was counted a single time. The chain joins TRBV28 to TRBJ1-6; 7 bases match TRBD1. CDR1 is MDHEN and CDR2 is SYDVKM in the germline V gene. V trimming: 11 bases; J trimming: 9 bases; junction bases outside the gene matches: 10. The CDR3 sequence is 13 residues long. DNA for the CDR3: TGTGCCTTCTCAGCAGGGGGTGCTTCACCCCTCCACTTT. It yields the protein CAFSAGGASPLHF.

The rearrangement joins TRBV10-3 to TRBJ1-4; D is uncertain. Germline CDR1 and CDR2: ENHRY and SYGVKD. The CDR3 consists of 16 residues. V lost 2 bases, J lost 7 bases, and 17 bases lay in between. The CDR3 reads CAISEKAAALGEKLFF. CDR3 bases: TGTGCCATCAGTGAGAAGGCTGCGGCTCTGGGTGAAAAACTGTTTTTT.

This clone was counted a few times. The chain uses TRBV7-8 and TRBJ2-1; 8 bases are shared with TRBD1. V dropped 5 bases and J dropped 4; count of bases not matched to a gene: 7. The CDR3 runs to 15 residues. CDR1 and CDR2 from the germline V gene are SGHVS and FQNEAQ. In DNA, the CDR3 is TGTGCCAGCAGCATGGACAGGGAGTCTTACAATGAGCAGTTCTTC. This sequence encodes CASSMDRESYNEQFF.

This sequence joins TRBV5-4 and TRBJ1-1; 7 nucleotides line up with TRBD1. Germline V CDR1 and CDR2: SGHNT, YYREEE (reference sequence). CDR3 length: 14 amino acids. After removal of 4 bases from V and 6 bases from J, the junction contained 9 bases not matched to a gene. DNA of the CDR3: TGTGCCAGCAGCCAACCCGACAGGGTCTCTGAAGCTTTCTTT. It yields the protein CASSQPDRVSEAFF. The full variable domain, rest sourced from reference TRBV5-4 and TRBJ1-1, is ETGVTQSPTHLIKTRGQQVTLRCSSQSGHNTVSWYQQALGQGPQFIFQYYREEENGRGNFPPRFSGLQFPNYSSELNVNALELDDSALYLCASSQPDRVSEAFFGQGTRLTVV.

The chain recombines TRBV5-4 with TRBJ2-7; 7 positions match TRBD1. The trim removed 4 bases at V and 2 bases at J, leaving 6 bases unmatched. CDR3 length: 14 residues. CDR1 and CDR2 from the germline V gene are SGHNT and YYREEE (reference sequence). The CDR3 region has the DNA TGTGCCAGCAGCCCTCCGGGACAGACCTACGAGCAGTACTTC. It specifies CASSPPGQTYEQYF.